The 25 T cell receptor beta chains reported below all come from one sample, sequenced in a study of vaccination and CD4 T cells after COVID-19. Treatment defined: roughly 10-day PBMC culture with coronavirus spike peptide pools or control peptides (ViraFEST assay). Their antigens remain unidentified. The Oncomine TCR Beta short-read assay generated sequence data from the DNA of cultured CD4+ T cells. One entry per CDR3 protein results from TCRdb running MiXCR on the PCR reads. The repertoire has approximately 18,000 distinct CDR3 sequences, under 45% of them found once; the top ten carry more than 6.5%. The input for sequencing was CD4+ T cells from blood, cultured in vitro, taken after SARS-CoV-2 vaccination. The receptors stem from a human donor who had recovered from COVID-19.

This chain connects TRBV2 to TRBJ2-3; tentatively, D is TRBD1 (6 bases). Germline V CDR1 and CDR2: SNHLY, FYNNEI. The CDR3 length is 14 residues. The V gene lost 6 bases and the J gene lost 0 bases, with 10 bases spanning the gap. This chain's CDR3 is CASRYRASTDTQYF. The CDR3 nucleotides read TGTGCCAGCAGATACAGGGCCAGCACAGATACGCAGTATTTT.

The rearrangement joins TRBV7-2 to TRBJ2-2; TRBD2 might be the D (6 bases). Trimming shortened V by 5 bases and J by 4 bases, and 17 bases separated the two germline ends. The CDR3 contains 16 residues. The germline CDR1 and CDR2 sequences are SGHTA and FQGNSA. CDR3: CASSPHGGRATGELFF. The CDR3 coding sequence is TGTGCCAGCAGCCCCCACGGAGGGCGGGCCACCGGGGAGCTGTTTTTT. The full variable domain, rest sourced from reference TRBV7-2 and TRBJ2-2, is GAGVSQSPSNKVTEKGKDVELRCDPISGHTALYWYRQSLGQGLEFLIYFQGNSAPDKSGLPSDRFSAERTGGSVSTLTIQRTQQEDSAVYLCASSPHGGRATGELFFGEGSRLTVL.

CDR3 in amino acids: CAISELSGSTDTQYF. CDR3 sequence (DNA): TGTGCCATCAGTGAGCTGAGCGGGAGTACAGATACGCAGTATTTT. The J gene is TRBJ2-3, the V gene TRBV10-3; 8 nucleotides agree with TRBD2. Germline V lookup: CDR1 ENHRY, CDR2 SYGVKD. After removal of 2 bases from V and 3 bases from J, the junction contained 4 bases not matched to a gene. The CDR3 contains 15 residues.

This chain joins TRBV20-1 and TRBJ1-6, with no clear D. This CDR3 comprises 14 residues. The ends were cut back, 3 bases at V and 6 bases at J, with 12 bases in the middle. Germline V lookup: CDR1 DFQATT, CDR2 SNEGSKA (reference sequence). The CDR3 region has the DNA TGCAGTGCTAGTGCGGCAGGTGGTAATTCACCCCTCCACTTT. It specifies CSASAAGGNSPLHF.

The J gene is TRBJ2-7, the V gene TRBV10-1; possible D gene TRBD1, 5 bases. CDR1 WNHNN and CDR2 SYGVQD come from the germline V gene (reference sequence). The V gene lost 5 bases and the J gene lost 2 bases, with 13 bases spanning the gap. This CDR3 comprises 14 residues. CDR3 sequence: CASSPRTRTYEQYF. The CDR3 DNA reads TGCGCCAGCAGTCCGCGGACACGTACCTACGAGCAGTACTTC.

The chain combines TRBV7-9 with TRBJ2-1, with TRBD2 matching over 10 bases. CDR1 is SEHNR, CDR2 FQNEAQ, per germline (reference sequence). The CDR3 contains 14 residues. With V trimmed by 3 bases and J by 10 bases, 6 bases remained unmatched. For the CDR3, the DNA is TGTGCCAGCAGCTTTTTAGCGGGAGGAGACGAGCAGTTCTTC. It encodes CASSFLAGGDEQFF.

This rearrangement joins TRBV18 to TRBJ2-7; 12 nucleotides line up with TRBD2. The CDR3 consists of 15 residues. Trimming took 6 bases from V and 1 from J; bases not matched to a gene: 4. Germline CDR1 KGHSH, CDR2 LQKENI. The DNA for the CDR3 is TGTGCCAGCTCCCCGACTAGCGGGAGATCCTACGAGCAGTACTTC. This translates into CASSPTSGRSYEQYF.

The sample holds a few counts of this clonotype. This chain connects TRBV4-2 to TRBJ2-7, with D uncertain. Germline V lookup: CDR1 LGHNA, CDR2 YNFKEQ. V shed 2 bases and J shed 6 bases, with 17 bases lying between them. The CDR3 loop spans 15 amino acids. Here the CDR3 reads CASSQRISEGSEQYF. CDR3 nucleotides: TGTGCCAGCAGCCAAAGGATTTCCGAAGGGTCCGAGCAGTACTTC.

This clonotype occurred a few times. The chain carries TRBV6-1 and TRBJ2-1, with D unresolved. V lost 7 bases to trimming and J lost 3 bases, with 13 bases between them. Germline lookup yields CDR1 MNHNS and CDR2 SASEGT. The CDR3 totals 14 residues. The CDR3 DNA reads as TGTGCCAGCAAGACTGCTACCTACTACAATGAGCAGTTCTTC. Encoded protein: CASKTATYYNEQFF.

J is TRBJ2-7 and V is TRBV5-1; 10 nucleotides align to TRBD2. Germline CDR1 is SGHRS and CDR2 is YFSETQ. V trimming: 0 bases; J trimming: 2 bases; junction bases outside the gene matches: 2. The CDR3 runs 15 residues. CDR3 region: CASSLGGLAPYEQYF. Written as DNA, the CDR3 is TGCGCCAGCAGCTTGGGGGGACTAGCGCCCTACGAGCAGTACTTC.

V is TRBV20-1 and J is TRBJ2-3, with TRBD1 matching 8 bases. The CDR3 has 15 residues. The junction had 7 bases not matched to a gene; V was cut back by 3 bases and J by 2 bases. The germline V gene has CDR1 DFQATT and CDR2 SNEGSKA (reference sequence). The CDR3 here is CSARDRADDTDTQYF. The CDR3 DNA reads TGCAGTGCTAGGGACAGGGCCGACGACACAGATACGCAGTATTTT.

This clonotype was counted only a few times. The V call is TRBV20-1, the J call TRBJ2-1, with D uncertain. This CDR3 contains 12 residues. V lost 5 bases to trimming and J lost 6 bases, with 11 bases between them. Germline V lookup: CDR1 DFQATT, CDR2 SNEGSKA (reference sequence). CDR3 coding DNA: TGCAGTGCTGATCGATCCACCAATGAGCAGTTCTTC. This codes for CSADRSTNEQFF.

This clonotype was counted between two and nine times. The rearrangement joins TRBV9 to TRBJ1-1, with TRBD1 as a possible D gene (5 bases). Germline CDR1 reads SGDLS; CDR2 reads YYNGEE. The CDR3 runs 18 residues. Trimming removed 4 bases from V and 3 bases from J, with 25 bases in between. The CDR3 DNA is TGTGCCAGCAGCCCCCCTTGGGTAAGCGGGGGACCAGACACTGAAGCTTTCTTT. Protein sequence: CASSPPWVSGGPDTEAFF.

V and J are TRBV6-1 and TRBJ2-1; 12 positions agree with TRBD2. The CDR3 has 14 residues. Germline V gene sequence: CDR1 MNHNS, CDR2 SASEGT. The ends lost 5 bases at V and 6 bases at J; junction bases unmatched: 2. The CDR3 DNA reads TGTGCCAGCAGTCAGGGACTAGCGGGCAATGAGCAGTTCTTC. It encodes CASSQGLAGNEQFF.

Points on this clonotype: The junction does not match germline at one end; this may be a read error. The chain combines TRBV19 with TRBJ2-3; TRBD2 matches 10 bases. The V gene's germline CDR1 is LNHDA and CDR2 SQIVND (reference sequence). This CDR3 comprises 16 residues. CDR3 region: CAGSPLAGEGTDTQYF. The CDR3 coding sequence is TGTGCCGGTAGTCCTCTAGCGGGAGAGGGCACAGATACGCAGTATTTT. The variable domain in full, with the rest retrieved from reference TRBV19 and TRBJ2-3, is DGGITQSPKYLFRKEGQNVTLSCEQNLNHDAMYWYRQDPGQGLRLIYYSQIVNDFQKGDIAEGYSVSREKKESFPLTVTSAQKNPTAFYLCAGSPLAGEGTDTQYFGPGTRLTVL.

The rearrangement uses TRBV6-1 and TRBJ2-7; perhaps TRBD2 as D (6 bases). CDR1 is MNHNS, CDR2 SASEGT, per germline. V shed 7 bases and J shed 11 bases, with 39 bases lying between them. The CDR3 sequence is 19 residues long. The DNA for the CDR3 is TGTGCCAGCACCGGAACCCTATTAGCCCGAGCGGGTACCCTTTCATTAGAGTACTTC. It yields the protein CASTGTLLARAGTLSLEYF.

The V and J genes are TRBV19 and TRBJ1-5, with a weak D call TRBD1 (5 bases). From germline, CDR1 is LNHDA and CDR2 SQIVND (reference sequence). V was shortened by 10 bases and J by 0 bases, with 13 bases between the two germline ends. CDR3 size: 14 residues. CDR3: CATSRQSSNQPQHF. CDR3 DNA sequence: TGTGCCACCTCCCGACAGAGTAGCAATCAGCCCCAGCATTTT.

This clonotype was seen a few times. The DNA of the CDR3 is TGTGCCAGCAGTTTCGACAGGAGCTCACCCCTCCACTTT. Translating it yields CASSFDRSSPLHF. The chain combines TRBV27 with TRBJ1-6; TRBD1 is a possible D gene (6 bases). The CDR3 runs 13 residues. Trimming cost V 3 bases and J 10 bases, with 10 bases left between them. Germline V lookup: CDR1 MNHEY, CDR2 SMNVEV (reference sequence).

This clonotype was picked up one time. This chain links TRBV6-1 with TRBJ1-1; no reliable D call. This CDR3 is 12 amino acids long. V lost 5 bases and J 0 bases, leaving 4 bases between the germline ends. Germline V lookup: CDR1 MNHNS, CDR2 SASEGT. CDR3 residues: CASSRMNTEAFF. CDR3 bases: TGTGCCAGCAGTCGGATGAACACTGAAGCTTTCTTT.

This chain links TRBV28 with TRBJ1-6; a possible D gene is TRBD1 (6 bases). Germline CDR1 reads MDHEN; CDR2 reads SYDVKM. The CDR3 runs 15 residues. The V end lost 6 bases, the J end lost 9 bases, and 18 bases lay between the germline ends. In nucleotides, the CDR3 is TGTGCCAGCAGGGGTCAGGGTTTCAGGGGTTCACCCCTCCACTTT. The encoded protein is CASRGQGFRGSPLHF.

V gene TRBV27 combines with J gene TRBJ2-3; D ambiguous. The CDR3 contains 11 residues. V gave up 4 bases and J gave up 11 bases, with 10 bases separating them. Germline V gene sequence: CDR1 MNHEY, CDR2 SMNVEV (reference sequence). The CDR3 protein is CASSSVGVQYF. DNA for the CDR3: TGTGCCAGCAGTTCTGTCGGCGTGCAGTATTTT.

The V and J genes are TRBV2 and TRBJ2-5, with D tentatively TRBD1 or TRBD2 (5 bases each). The CDR3 sequence is 12 residues long. The germline V and J ends were trimmed by 8 bases and 2 bases, with 9 bases remaining between them. Per the germline V gene, CDR1 is SNHLY and CDR2 is FYNNEI. The CDR3 DNA follows: TGTGCCAGCCGGGACGATCAAGAGACCCAGTACTTC. It encodes CASRDDQETQYF. Supplemented by reference TRBV2 and TRBJ2-5, the full variable domain reads EPEVTQTPSHQVTQMGQEVILRCVPISNHLYFYWYRQILGQKVEFLVSFYNNEISEKSEIFDDQFSVERPDGSNFTLKIRSTKLEDSAMYFCASRDDQETQYFGPGTRLLVL.

This clonotype was counted between two and nine times. The chain combines TRBV28 with TRBJ1-2; 10 nucleotides match TRBD1. The V and J ends lost 5 bases and 9 bases, in that order; junction bases with no gene match: 9. This CDR3 spans 14 amino acids. The germline V gene encodes CDR1 MDHEN and CDR2 SYDVKM. CDR3 loop: CASSPPPGQGSYTF. CDR3 DNA sequence: TGTGCCAGCAGTCCTCCCCCGGGACAGGGGAGCTACACCTTC.

The V gene is TRBV27, the J gene TRBJ2-5, with TRBD2 as a possible D gene (5 bases). V was cut by 0 bases and J by 5 bases, with 7 bases left in between. The CDR3 has 13 amino acids. Germline CDR1 reads MNHEY; CDR2 reads SMNVEV (reference sequence). In DNA, the CDR3 is TGTGCCAGCAGTTTATCGAGGGAGGAGACCCAGTACTTC. Amino acids: CASSLSREETQYF.

The chain links TRBV24-1 to TRBJ2-1; 9 bases map to TRBD2. Germline lookup yields CDR1 KGHDR and CDR2 SFDVKD. The CDR3 is 18 residues long. The J segment lost 10 bases and the V segment lost 3 bases, leaving 18 bases of the junction unmatched. The CDR3 nucleotides are TGTGCCACCAGTGATCTGGCCCCCGGGACTAGCAACCTCGGCGAGCAGTTCTTC. It translates to CATSDLAPGTSNLGEQFF.